This T cell receptor (beta chain) was recovered during a study of CD8+CD57+ T cells in acquired aplastic anemia. Study background: As sequenced from healthy donors, CD4+ cells averaged about 11 million reads. General observations from the study: Shared by patients and controls, 25 to 35 CD8+ CDR3s were abundant in patients. CD8+ Simpson's diversity showed no significant patient-control difference.

Concerning this clonotype itself: Its antigen is not identified.

Genomic DNA served as template for TCR beta VDJ and CDR3 profiling. TCRdb processed the reads anew with MiXCR; each CDR3 protein has one entry. Here the sample spans some 410,000 distinct CDR3 sequences, under 80% being singletons. Sequencing used sorted CD4+, CD8+, or CD8+CD57+ T cells (not recorded which) from PBMCs. The sequence derives from a human donor in good health, serving as a control.

This chain's CDR3 is CASSEDGRVHSNTEAFF. The CDR3 DNA is TGTGCCAGCAGCGAGGACGGGCGGGTACATAGTAACACTGAAGCTTTCTTT. The chain has TRBV12-5 and TRBJ1-1; D is undetermined. Per the germline V gene, CDR1 is LGHNT and CDR2 is FRNRAP. The CDR3 is 17 residues long.